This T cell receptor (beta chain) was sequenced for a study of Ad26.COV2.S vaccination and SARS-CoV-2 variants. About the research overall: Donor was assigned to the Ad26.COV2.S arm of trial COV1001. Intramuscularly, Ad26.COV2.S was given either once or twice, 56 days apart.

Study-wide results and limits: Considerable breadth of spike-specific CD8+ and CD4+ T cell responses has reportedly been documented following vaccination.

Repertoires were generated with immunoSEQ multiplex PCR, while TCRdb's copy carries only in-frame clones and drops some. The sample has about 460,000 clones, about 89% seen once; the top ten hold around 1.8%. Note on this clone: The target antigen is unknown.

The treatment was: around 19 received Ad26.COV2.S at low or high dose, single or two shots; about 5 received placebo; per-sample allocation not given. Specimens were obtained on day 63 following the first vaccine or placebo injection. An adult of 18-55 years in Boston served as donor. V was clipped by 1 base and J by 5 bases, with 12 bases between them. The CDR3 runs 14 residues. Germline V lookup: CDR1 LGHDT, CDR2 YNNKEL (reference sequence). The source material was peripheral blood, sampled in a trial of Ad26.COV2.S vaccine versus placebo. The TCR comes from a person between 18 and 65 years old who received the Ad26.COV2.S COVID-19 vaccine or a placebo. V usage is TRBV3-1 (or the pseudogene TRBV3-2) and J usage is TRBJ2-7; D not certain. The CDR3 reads CASSQVGQIDEQYF. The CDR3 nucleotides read TGTGCCAGCAGCCAAGTAGGGCAAATCGACGAGCAGTACTTC.